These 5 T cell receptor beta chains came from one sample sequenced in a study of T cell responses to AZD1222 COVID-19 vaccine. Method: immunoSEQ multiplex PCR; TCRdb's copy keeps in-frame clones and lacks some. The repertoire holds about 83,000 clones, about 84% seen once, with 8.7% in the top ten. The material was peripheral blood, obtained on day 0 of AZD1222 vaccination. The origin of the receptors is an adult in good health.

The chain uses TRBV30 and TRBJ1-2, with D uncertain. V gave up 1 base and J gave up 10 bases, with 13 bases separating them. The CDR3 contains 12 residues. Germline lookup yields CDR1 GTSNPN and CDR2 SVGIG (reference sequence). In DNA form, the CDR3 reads TGTGCCTGGAGTGCCCCGCAGTCCCTCTACACCTTC. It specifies CAWSAPQSLYTF.

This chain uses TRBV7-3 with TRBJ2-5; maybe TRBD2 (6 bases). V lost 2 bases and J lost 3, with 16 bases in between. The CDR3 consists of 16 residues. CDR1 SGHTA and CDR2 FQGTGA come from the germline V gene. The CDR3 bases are TGTGCCAGCAGCTTAGGGAGTTTGGGGGGTGAAGAGACCCAGTACTTC. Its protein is CASSLGSLGGEETQYF.

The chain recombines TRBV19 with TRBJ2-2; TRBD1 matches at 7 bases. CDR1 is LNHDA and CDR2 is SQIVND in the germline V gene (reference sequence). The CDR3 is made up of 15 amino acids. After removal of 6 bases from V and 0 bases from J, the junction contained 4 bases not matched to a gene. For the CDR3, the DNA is TGTGCCAGTAGGACCGGGACAGCGAACACCGGGGAGCTGTTTTTT. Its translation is CASRTGTANTGELFF.

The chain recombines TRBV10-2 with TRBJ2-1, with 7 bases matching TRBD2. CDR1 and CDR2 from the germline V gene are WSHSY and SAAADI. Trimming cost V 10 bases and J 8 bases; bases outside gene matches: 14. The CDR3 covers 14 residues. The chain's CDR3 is CATGTGGRADEQFF. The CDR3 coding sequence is TGCGCCACGGGGACGGGGGGAAGGGCAGATGAGCAGTTCTTC.

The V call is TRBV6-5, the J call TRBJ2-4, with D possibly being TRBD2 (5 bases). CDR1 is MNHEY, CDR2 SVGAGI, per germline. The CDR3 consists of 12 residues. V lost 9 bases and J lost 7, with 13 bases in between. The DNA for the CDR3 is TGTGCCAGTTTGGACTTTGGGAACATTCAGTACTTC. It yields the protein CASLDFGNIQYF.